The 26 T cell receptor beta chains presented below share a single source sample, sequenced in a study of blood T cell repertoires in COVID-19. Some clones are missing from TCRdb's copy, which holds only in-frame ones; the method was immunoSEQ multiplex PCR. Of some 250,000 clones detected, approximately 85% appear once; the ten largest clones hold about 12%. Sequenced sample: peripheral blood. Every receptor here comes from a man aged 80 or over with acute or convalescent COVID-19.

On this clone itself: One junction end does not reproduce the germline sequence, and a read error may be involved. CDR3 in amino acids: CASSQDRGASF. The CDR3 DNA is TGTGCCAGCAGCCAGGACAGAGGAGCTAGCTTC. The chain carries TRBV14 and TRBJ1-2, with TRBD1 as a possible D gene (6 bases). The CDR3 is 11 residues long. The germline V gene encodes CDR1 SGHDN and CDR2 FVKESK.

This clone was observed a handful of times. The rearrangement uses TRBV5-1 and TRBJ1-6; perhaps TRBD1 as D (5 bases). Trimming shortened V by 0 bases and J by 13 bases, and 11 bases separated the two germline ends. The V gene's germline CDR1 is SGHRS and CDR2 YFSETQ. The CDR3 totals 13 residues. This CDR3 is CASSLAWTMPLHF. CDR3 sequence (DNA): TGCGCCAGCAGCTTGGCCTGGACAATGCCCCTCCACTTT.

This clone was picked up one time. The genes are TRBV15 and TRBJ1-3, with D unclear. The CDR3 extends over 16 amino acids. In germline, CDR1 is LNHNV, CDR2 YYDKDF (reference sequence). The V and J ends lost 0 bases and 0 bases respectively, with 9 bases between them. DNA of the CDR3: TGTGCCACCAGCAGAGATAGACTTATCTCTGGAAACACCATATATTTT. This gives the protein CATSRDRLISGNTIYF.

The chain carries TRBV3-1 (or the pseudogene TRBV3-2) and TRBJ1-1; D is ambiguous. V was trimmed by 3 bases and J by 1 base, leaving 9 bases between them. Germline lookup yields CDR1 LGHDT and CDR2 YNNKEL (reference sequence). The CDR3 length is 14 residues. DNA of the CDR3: TGTGCCAGCAGCCAGCTACGGTGGAACACTGAAGCTTTCTTT. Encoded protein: CASSQLRWNTEAFF.

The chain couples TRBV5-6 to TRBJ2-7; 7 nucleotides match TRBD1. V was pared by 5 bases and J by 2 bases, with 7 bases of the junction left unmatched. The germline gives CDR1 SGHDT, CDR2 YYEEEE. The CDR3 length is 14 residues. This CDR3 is CASSKTGYPYEQYF. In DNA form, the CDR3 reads TGTGCCAGCAGTAAGACAGGGTACCCCTACGAGCAGTACTTC.

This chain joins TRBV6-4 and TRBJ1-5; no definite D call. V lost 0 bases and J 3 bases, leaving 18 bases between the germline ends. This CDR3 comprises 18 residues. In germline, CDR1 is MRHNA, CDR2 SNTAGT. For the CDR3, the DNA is TGTGCCAGCAGTGACTCGGCGGTCTGGGAGTATGACAATCAGCCCCAGCATTTT. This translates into CASSDSAVWEYDNQPQHF.

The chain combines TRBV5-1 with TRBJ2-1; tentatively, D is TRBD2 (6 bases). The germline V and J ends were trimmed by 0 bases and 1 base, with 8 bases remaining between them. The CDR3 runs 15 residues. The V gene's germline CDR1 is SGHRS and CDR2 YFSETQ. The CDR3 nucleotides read TGCGCCAGCAGCTTGGGAAGCGGGTCCTACAATGAGCAGTTCTTC. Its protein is CASSLGSGSYNEQFF.

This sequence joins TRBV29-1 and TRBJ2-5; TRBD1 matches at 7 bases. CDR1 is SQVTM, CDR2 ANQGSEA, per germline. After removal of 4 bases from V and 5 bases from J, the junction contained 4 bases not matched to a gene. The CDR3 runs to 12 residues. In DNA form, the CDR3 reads TGCAGCGTTGGACAGGGTTTCGAGACCCAGTACTTC. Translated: CSVGQGFETQYF.

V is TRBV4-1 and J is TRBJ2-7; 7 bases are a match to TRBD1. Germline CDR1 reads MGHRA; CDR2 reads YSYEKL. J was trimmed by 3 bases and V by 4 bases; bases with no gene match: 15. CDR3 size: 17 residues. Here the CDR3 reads CASSREGNTGQLYEQYF. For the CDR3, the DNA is TGCGCCAGCAGCCGGGAAGGCAACACGGGACAGCTCTACGAGCAGTACTTC.

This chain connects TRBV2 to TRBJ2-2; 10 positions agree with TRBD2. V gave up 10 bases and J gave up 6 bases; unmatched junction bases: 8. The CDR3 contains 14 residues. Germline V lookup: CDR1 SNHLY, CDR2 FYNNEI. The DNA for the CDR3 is TGTGCCACCAACTTGGGACTAGCGTCCGGGGAGCTGTTTTTT. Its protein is CATNLGLASGELFF.

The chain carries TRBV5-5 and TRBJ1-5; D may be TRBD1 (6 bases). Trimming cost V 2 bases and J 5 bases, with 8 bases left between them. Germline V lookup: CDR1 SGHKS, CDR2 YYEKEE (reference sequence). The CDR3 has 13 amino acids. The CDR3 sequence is CASSLAGDQPQHF. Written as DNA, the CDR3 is TGTGCCAGCAGCTTAGCAGGGGATCAGCCCCAGCATTTT.

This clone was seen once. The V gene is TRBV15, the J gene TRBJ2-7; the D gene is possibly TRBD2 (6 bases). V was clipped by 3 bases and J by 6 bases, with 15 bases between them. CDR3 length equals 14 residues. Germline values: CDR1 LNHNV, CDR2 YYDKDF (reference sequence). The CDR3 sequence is CATSRPGVRSEQYF. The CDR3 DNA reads TGTGCCACCAGCAGGCCGGGGGTTCGTAGCGAGCAGTACTTC.

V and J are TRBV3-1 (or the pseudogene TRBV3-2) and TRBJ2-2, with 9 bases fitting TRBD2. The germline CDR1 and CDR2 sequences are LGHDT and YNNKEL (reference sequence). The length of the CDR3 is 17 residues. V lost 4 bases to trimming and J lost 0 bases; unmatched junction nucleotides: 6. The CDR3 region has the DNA TGTGCCAGCAGCCTGGCTAGCGGGGCCGCGAACACCGGGGAGCTGTTTTTT. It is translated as CASSLASGAANTGELFF.

CDR3 in DNA: TGCGCCAGCAGCCAAGAGCCCGGGATGGGAATTGCTGGTGGCTACACCTTC. Amino acid sequence: CASSQEPGMGIAGGYTF. V usage is TRBV4-3 and J usage is TRBJ1-2; D call uncertain. V shed 0 bases and J shed 7 bases, with 21 bases lying between them. Germline CDR1 LGHNA, CDR2 YSLEER. There are 17 residues in the CDR3.

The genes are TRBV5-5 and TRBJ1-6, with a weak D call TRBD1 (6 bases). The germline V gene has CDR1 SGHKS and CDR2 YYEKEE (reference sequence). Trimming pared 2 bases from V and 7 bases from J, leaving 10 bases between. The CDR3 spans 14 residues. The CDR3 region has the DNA TGTGCCAGCAGCTTACAGGGTGGGAATTCACCCCTCCACTTT. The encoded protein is CASSLQGGNSPLHF.

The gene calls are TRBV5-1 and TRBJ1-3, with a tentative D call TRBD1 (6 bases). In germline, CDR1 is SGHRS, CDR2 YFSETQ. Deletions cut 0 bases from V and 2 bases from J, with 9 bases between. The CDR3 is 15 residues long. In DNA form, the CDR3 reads TGCGCCAGCAGCTTGGCGGGGGGCACTGGAAACACCATATATTTT. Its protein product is CASSLAGGTGNTIYF.

DNA of the CDR3: TGTGCCATCAGGGGGCTGACAGTGAACACTGAAGCTTTCTTT. It encodes CAIRGLTVNTEAFF. This chain joins TRBV10-3 and TRBJ1-1; tentatively, D is TRBD1 (5 bases). Trimming took 6 bases from V and 0 from J, leaving 11 bases between them. This CDR3 spans 14 amino acids. Germline CDR1 ENHRY, CDR2 SYGVKD.

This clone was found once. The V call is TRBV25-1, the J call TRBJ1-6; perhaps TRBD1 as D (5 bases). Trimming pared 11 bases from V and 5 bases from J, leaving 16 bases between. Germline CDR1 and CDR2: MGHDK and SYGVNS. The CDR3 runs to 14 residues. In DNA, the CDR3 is TGTGCCTCACGGGGCGGGGGGGATAATTCACCCCTCCACTTT. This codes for CASRGGGDNSPLHF. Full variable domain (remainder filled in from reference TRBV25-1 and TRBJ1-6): EADIYQTPRYLVIGTGKKITLECSQTMGHDKMYWYQQDPGMELHLIHYSYGVNSTEKGDLSSESTVSRIRTEHFPLTLESARPSHTSQYLCASRGGGDNSPLHFGNGTRLTVT.

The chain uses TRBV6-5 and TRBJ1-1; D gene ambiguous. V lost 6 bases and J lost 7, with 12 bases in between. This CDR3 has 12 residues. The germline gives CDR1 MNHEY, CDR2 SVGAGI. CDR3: CASRELPGEAFF. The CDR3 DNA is TGTGCCAGCAGGGAGCTCCCGGGTGAAGCTTTCTTT.

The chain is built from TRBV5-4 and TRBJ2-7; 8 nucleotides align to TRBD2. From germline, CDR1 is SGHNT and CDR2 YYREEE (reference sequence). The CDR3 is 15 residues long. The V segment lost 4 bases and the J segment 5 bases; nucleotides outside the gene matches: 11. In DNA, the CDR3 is TGTGCCAGCAGCCCGTCGGGGGGGACGAAAAACGAGCAGTACTTC. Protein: CASSPSGGTKNEQYF.

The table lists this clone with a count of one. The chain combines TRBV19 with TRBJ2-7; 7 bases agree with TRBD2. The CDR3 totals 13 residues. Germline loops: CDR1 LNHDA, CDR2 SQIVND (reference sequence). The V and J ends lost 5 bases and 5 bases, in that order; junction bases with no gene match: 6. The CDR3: CASSLRTRHEQYF. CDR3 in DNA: TGTGCCAGTAGTCTTAGGACTAGACACGAGCAGTACTTC.

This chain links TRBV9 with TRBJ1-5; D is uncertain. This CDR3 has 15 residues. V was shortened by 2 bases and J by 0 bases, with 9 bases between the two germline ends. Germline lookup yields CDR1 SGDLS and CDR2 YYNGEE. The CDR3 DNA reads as TGTGCCAGCAGCGTTGGGCGGGATAGCAATCAGCCCCAGCATTTT. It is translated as CASSVGRDSNQPQHF.

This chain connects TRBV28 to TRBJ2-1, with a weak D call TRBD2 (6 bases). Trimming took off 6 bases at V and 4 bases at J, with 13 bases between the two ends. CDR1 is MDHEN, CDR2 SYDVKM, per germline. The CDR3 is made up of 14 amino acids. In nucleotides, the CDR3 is TGTGCCAGCAGCGCGGGACGGGGGTACAATGAGCAGTTCTTC. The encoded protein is CASSAGRGYNEQFF.

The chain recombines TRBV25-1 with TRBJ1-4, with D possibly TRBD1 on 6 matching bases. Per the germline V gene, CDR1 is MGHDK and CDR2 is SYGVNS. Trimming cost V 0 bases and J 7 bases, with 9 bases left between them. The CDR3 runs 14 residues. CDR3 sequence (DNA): TGTGCCAGCAGTGAATATGGGGGCGGTGAAAAACTGTTTTTT. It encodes CASSEYGGGEKLFF.

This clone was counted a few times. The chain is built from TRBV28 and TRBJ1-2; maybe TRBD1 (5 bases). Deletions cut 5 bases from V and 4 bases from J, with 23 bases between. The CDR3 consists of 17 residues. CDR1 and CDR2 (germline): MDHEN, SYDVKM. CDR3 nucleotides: TGTGCCAGCAGTCCGGAGGGGTTCCCCCTAGTTGGCTATGGCTACACCTTC. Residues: CASSPEGFPLVGYGYTF.

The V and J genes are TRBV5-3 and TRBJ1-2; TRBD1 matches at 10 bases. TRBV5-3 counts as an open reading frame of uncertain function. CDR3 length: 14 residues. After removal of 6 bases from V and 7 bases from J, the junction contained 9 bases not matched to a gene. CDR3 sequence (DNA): TGTGCCAGAAAAAGACGGGACAGGGGCTTTGGCTACACCTTC. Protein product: CARKRRDRGFGYTF.